This is a list of T cell receptor beta chains from one sample in a study of blood T cell repertoires in COVID-19. The repertoire was sequenced with immunoSEQ multiplex PCR; TCRdb's copy has only in-frame clones and lacks some. Here the sample spans about 140,000 clones, about 85% being singletons. What was sequenced was peripheral blood. Source of these receptors: a human donor with COVID-19, enrolled during active disease. The donor label of this sample is uncertain. The CDR3 runs from the conserved cysteine through the conserved F or W. Each record gives: D gene, J gene, V gene, clone size, CDR3 protein, CDR3 DNA. The D gene is left open where the match is weak. The size entry is marked missing in some rows and otherwise reads once, few, many or a size class.

TRBD2	TRBJ2-4	TRBV27	NA	CASSSPRLRLAGVIRAKNIQYF	TGTGCCAGCAGTTCACCCCGCCTTCGACTAGCGGGAGTGATTCGAGCCAAAAACATTCAGTACTTC
TRBD1	TRBJ1-2	TRBV12-5	once	CASGQTGGYEYYGYTF	TGTGCTAGTGGGCAGACAGGGGGCTACGAGTACTATGGCTACACCTTC
TRBD1	TRBJ2-1	TRBV9	NA	CASSTTGVRFDEQFF	TGTGCCAGCAGCACTACAGGGGTCCGTTTTGATGAGCAGTTCTTC
TRBD1	TRBJ1-1	TRBV6-5	NA	CASSYSVDREAFF	TGTGCCAGCAGTTACTCGGTGGACAGGGAAGCTTTCTTT
TRBD1	TRBJ2-1	TRBV25-1	NA	CASSESRQGTFDKQFF	TGTGCCAGCAGTGAATCCCGACAGGGCACGTTTGATAAGCAGTTCTTC
NA	TRBJ1-2	TRBV6-1	NA	CASSEVIGYTF	TGTGCCAGCAGTGAAGTAATTGGCTACACCTTC
NA	TRBJ1-2	TRBV7-9	few	CASSQMVGGYGYTF	TGTGCCAGCAGCCAGATGGTAGGGGGCTATGGCTACACCTTC
NA	TRBJ1-5	TRBV20-1	once	CSASWESNQPQHF	TGCAGTGCTAGTTGGGAGAGCAATCAGCCCCAGCATTTT
NA	TRBJ1-5	TRBV19	NA	CASSGGGLSQHF	TGTGCCAGTAGTGGCGGGGGGCTTTCCCAGCATTTT
NA	TRBJ1-4	TRBV6-5	NA	CASSTGSNSKLFF	TGTGCCAGCAGTACAGGATCTAACAGTAAACTGTTTTTT
NA	TRBJ2-5	TRBV10-1	NA	CARRETQYF	TGCGCCAGGAGAGAGACCCAGTACTTC
NA	TRBJ2-3	TRBV6-2/TRBV6-3	few	CASSSIRRGTDTQYF	TGTGCCAGCAGCTCAATACGCAGGGGCACAGATACGCAGTATTTT
NA	TRBJ2-7	TRBV18	NA	CASSPALGTTPYEQYF	TGTGCCAGCTCACCCGCTTTGGGGACAACACCCTACGAGCAGTACTTC
TRBD1	TRBJ1-1	TRBV7-9	NA	CASSLVQGGAFF	TGTGCCAGCAGCTTAGTCCAGGGGGGAGCTTTCTTT
TRBD2	TRBJ2-5	TRBV5-1	NA	CASSFSGGPQYQETQYF	TGCGCCAGCAGCTTTAGCGGGGGGCCCCAGTACCAAGAGACCCAGTACTTC
TRBD2	TRBJ2-3	TRBV9	NA	CASSATSGFTDTQYF	TGTGCCAGCAGCGCGACTAGCGGTTTCACAGATACGCAGTATTTT
NA	TRBJ1-3	TRBV21-1	NA	CASVSGGQGNSGNTIYF	TGTGCCAGCGTCTCCGGAGGGCAGGGAAACTCTGGAAACACCATATATTTT
TRBD1	TRBJ1-1	TRBV6-5	once	CATTGTVNTEAFF	TGTGCCACCACCGGGACAGTGAACACTGAAGCTTTCTTT
NA	TRBJ2-7	TRBV28	once	CASSRLFGGQSYEQYF	TGTGCCAGCAGCCGACTTTTCGGCGGCCAATCCTACGAGCAGTACTTC
NA	TRBJ1-1	TRBV29-1	NA	CSVGLYTYTEAFF	TGCAGCGTTGGGTTGTACACCTACACTGAAGCTTTCTTT
TRBD1	TRBJ1-3	TRBV25-1	NA	CASSPGTGSSGNTIYF	TGTGCCAGCAGTCCCGGGACAGGTAGCTCTGGAAACACCATATATTTT
NA	TRBJ2-4	TRBV11-3	NA	CASSLGAADQNIQYF	TGTGCCAGCAGCTTAGGGGCAGCGGATCAAAACATTCAGTACTTC
NA	TRBJ1-1	TRBV23-1	NA	CASSQGPQGTVTEAFF	TGCGCCAGCAGTCAAGGCCCGCAGGGGACGGTCACTGAAGCTTTCTTT
TRBD2	TRBJ2-2	TRBV11-2	NA	CASSLLTSGNTGELFF	TGTGCCAGCAGCTTACTTACTAGCGGTAACACCGGGGAGCTGTTTTTT
NA	TRBJ2-3	TRBV4-1	NA	CASSQEPAGAVADTQYF	TGCGCCAGCAGCCAAGAACCGGCGGGGGCTGTGGCAGATACGCAGTATTTT
TRBD1	TRBJ1-6	TRBV11-2	NA	CASTRGGRQAYNSPLHF	TGTGCCAGCACCAGAGGGGGCCGGCAGGCCTATAATTCACCCCTCCACTTT
NA	TRBJ1-1	TRBV7-6	NA	CASLQVEGREAFF	TGTGCCAGCCTCCAAGTCGAGGGTAGGGAAGCTTTCTTT
TRBD2	TRBJ2-7	TRBV7-2	NA	CASSGGFSGSLREQYF	TGTGCCAGCAGCGGTGGATTTAGCGGGTCCTTGCGGGAGCAGTACTTC
NA	TRBJ2-7	TRBV28	once	CASSLGQNYEQYF	TGTGCCAGCAGTTTGGGGCAGAACTACGAGCAGTACTTC
NA	TRBJ1-6	TRBV7-9	NA	CASSSGGGPANSPLHF	TGTGCCAGCAGCTCAGGCGGGGGACCGGCTAATTCACCCCTCCACTTT
NA	TRBJ2-7	TRBV6-6	NA	CASSYSRVRDSYEQYF	TGTGCCAGCAGTTACTCTCGGGTGAGAGACTCCTACGAGCAGTACTTC
NA	TRBJ2-3	TRBV28	NA	CASSLGEGDTQYF	TGTGCCAGCAGTCTAGGCGAAGGAGATACGCAGTATTTT
TRBD1	TRBJ1-1	TRBV9	NA	CASSSLQGINTEAFF	TGTGCCAGCAGCAGCTTACAGGGGATCAACACTGAAGCTTTCTTT
NA	TRBJ2-7	TRBV11-2	NA	CASSPEVRGYEQYF	TGTGCCAGCAGCCCGGAGGTGCGGGGCTACGAGCAGTACTTC
NA	TRBJ1-2	TRBV5-6	once	CASSPGDYGYTF	TGTGCCAGCAGCCCCGGTGACTATGGCTACACCTTC
NA	TRBJ2-7	TRBV11-2	NA	CASSSLSAYEQYF	TGTGCCAGCAGCTCCCTTAGCGCCTACGAGCAGTACTTC
TRBD2	TRBJ2-1	TRBV18	NA	CASSRNGGAYNEQFF	TGTGCCAGCTCACGCAACGGGGGGGCCTACAATGAGCAGTTCTTC
NA	TRBJ1-1	TRBV11-2	once	CASSLGVGQLNTEAFF	TGTGCCAGCAGCTTAGGCGTTGGGCAGTTGAACACTGAAGCTTTCTTT
NA	TRBJ1-1	TRBV4-2	few	CASSQDPGQENTEAFF	TGTGCCAGCAGCCAAGATCCGGGACAAGAAAACACTGAAGCTTTCTTT
TRBD2	TRBJ2-7	TRBV6-5	NA	CASIGTSSDYEQYF	TGTGCCAGCATCGGGACTAGCTCAGACTACGAGCAGTACTTC
TRBD1	TRBJ2-7	TRBV29-1	NA	CSVALTRDSTYEQYF	TGCAGCGTTGCTCTAACCCGGGACAGTACCTACGAGCAGTACTTC
NA	TRBJ2-2	TRBV14	NA	CASSLLRQGNTGELFF	TGTGCCAGCAGCCTCCTAAGGCAGGGAAACACCGGGGAGCTGTTTTTT
TRBD1	TRBJ2-1	TRBV9	once	CASSVADGDRGTGSNEQFF	TGTGCCAGCAGCGTAGCTGACGGCGACCGGGGGACAGGCTCCAATGAGCAGTTCTTC
NA	TRBJ1-3	TRBV3-1/TRBV3-2	NA	CASSQDLASNTIYF	TGTGCCAGCAGCCAAGATTTGGCTTCCAACACCATATATTTT
NA	TRBJ2-3	TRBV6-5	NA	CASSLGLAITDTQYF	TGTGCCAGCAGCCTGGGACTGGCCATCACAGATACGCAGTATTTT
NA	TRBJ1-5	TRBV2	NA	CASSGLSLQSNQPQHF	TGTGCCAGCAGTGGATTATCCCTCCAGAGCAATCAGCCCCAGCATTTT
NA	TRBJ1-4	TRBV24-1	NA	CATPTGRSQREKLFF	TGTGCCACCCCTACCGGGAGGAGTCAACGAGAAAAACTGTTTTTT
NA	TRBJ1-5	TRBV19	NA	CASSFQGGNQPQHF	TGTGCCAGTAGTTTCCAGGGTGGCAATCAGCCCCAGCATTTT
TRBD1	TRBJ1-1	TRBV3-1/TRBV3-2	NA	CASSQEGTANTEAFF	TGTGCCAGCAGCCAGGAAGGGACAGCGAACACTGAAGCTTTCTTT
TRBD1	TRBJ2-7	TRBV3-1/TRBV3-2	few	CASSQTGGRRYEQYF	TGTGCCAGCAGCCAGACAGGGGGACGGAGGTACGAGCAGTACTTC
TRBD2	TRBJ2-7	TRBV3-1/TRBV3-2	few	CASSQVGGAREQYF	TGTGCCAGCAGCCAAGTCGGGGGGGCCCGCGAGCAGTACTTC
TRBD2	TRBJ2-2	TRBV5-1	NA	CASSRGAGDTGELFF	TGCGCCAGCAGCCGCGGGGCGGGAGACACCGGGGAGCTGTTTTTT
NA	TRBJ2-1	TRBV5-6	NA	CASSFAYNEQFF	TGTGCCAGCAGCTTTGCGTACAATGAGCAGTTCTTC
NA	TRBJ1-2	TRBV24-1	NA	CATSDLQGRVYTF	TGTGCCACCAGTGATCTTCAGGGGAGGGTCTACACCTTC
NA	TRBJ1-2	TRBV2	NA	CASRLDNGQINYGYTF	TGTGCCAGCAGGCTTGATAACGGACAGATCAACTATGGCTACACCTTC